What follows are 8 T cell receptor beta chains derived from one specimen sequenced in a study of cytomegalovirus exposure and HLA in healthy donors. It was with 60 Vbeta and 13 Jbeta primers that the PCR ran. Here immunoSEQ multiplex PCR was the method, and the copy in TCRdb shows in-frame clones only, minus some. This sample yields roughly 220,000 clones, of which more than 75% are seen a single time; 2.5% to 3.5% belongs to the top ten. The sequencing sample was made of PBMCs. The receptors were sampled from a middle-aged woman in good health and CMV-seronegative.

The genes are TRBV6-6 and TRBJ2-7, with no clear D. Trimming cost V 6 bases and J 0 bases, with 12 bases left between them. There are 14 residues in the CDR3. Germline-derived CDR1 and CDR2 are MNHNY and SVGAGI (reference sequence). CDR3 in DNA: TGTGCCAGCAGCCCAGTCACCCTCTCCTACGAGCAGTACTTC. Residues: CASSPVTLSYEQYF.

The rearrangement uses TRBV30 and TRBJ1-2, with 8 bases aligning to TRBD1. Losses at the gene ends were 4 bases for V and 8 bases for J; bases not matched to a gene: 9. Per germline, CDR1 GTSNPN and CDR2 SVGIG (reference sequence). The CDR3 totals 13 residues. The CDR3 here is CAWILTGGRGYTF. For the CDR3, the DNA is TGTGCCTGGATCCTAACAGGGGGGAGAGGCTACACCTTC.

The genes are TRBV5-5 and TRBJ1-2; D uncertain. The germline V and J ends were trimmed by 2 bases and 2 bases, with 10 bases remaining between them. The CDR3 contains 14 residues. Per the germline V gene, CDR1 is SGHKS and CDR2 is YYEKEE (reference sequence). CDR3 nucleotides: TGTGCCAGCAGCTTACAGTCCACCAACTATGGCTACACCTTC. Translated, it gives CASSLQSTNYGYTF.

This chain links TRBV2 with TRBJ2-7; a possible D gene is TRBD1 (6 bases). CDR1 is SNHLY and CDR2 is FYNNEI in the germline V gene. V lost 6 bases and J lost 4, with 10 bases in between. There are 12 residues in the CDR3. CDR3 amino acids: CASRGDNYEQYF. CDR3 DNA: TGTGCCAGCAGGGGGGACAATTACGAGCAGTACTTC.

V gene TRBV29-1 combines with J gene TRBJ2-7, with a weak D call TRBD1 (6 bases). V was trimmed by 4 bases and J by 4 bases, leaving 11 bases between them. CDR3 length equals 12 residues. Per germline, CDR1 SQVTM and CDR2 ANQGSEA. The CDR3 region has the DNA TGCAGCGTTGGACAGGCGGATTACGAGCAGTACTTC. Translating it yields CSVGQADYEQYF.

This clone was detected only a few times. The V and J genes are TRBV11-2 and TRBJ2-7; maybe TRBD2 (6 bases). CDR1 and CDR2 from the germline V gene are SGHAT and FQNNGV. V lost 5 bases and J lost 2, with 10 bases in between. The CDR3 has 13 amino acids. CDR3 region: CASSIGSPYEQYF. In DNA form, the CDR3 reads TGTGCCAGCAGCATCGGGAGTCCCTACGAGCAGTACTTC.

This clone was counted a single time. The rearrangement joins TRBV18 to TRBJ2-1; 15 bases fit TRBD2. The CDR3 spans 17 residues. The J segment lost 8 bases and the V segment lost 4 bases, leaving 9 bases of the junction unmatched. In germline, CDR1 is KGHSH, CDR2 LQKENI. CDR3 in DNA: TGTGCCAGCTCACTCAATACGGGACTAGCGGGAGGATATGAGCAGTTCTTC. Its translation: CASSLNTGLAGGYEQFF.

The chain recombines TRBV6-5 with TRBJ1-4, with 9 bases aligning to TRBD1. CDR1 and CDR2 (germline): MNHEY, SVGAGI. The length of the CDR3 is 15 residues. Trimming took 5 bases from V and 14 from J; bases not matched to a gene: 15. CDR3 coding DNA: TGTGCCAGCAGTACCACCGGGACAGGGTTACGACGGCTGTTTTTT. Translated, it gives CASSTTGTGLRRLFF.